This TCR beta chain emerged from a study of OX40 agonist ivuxolimab in advanced cancers. Findings and limits, study-wide: Relative to CD4+ cells, CD8+ T cells on average had more expanded clones.

Assay used: immunoSEQ multiplex PCR; TCRdb lists only in-frame clones, some missing. This sample has about 79,000 clones, with over 75% found just once. A remark on this clone: The antigen is undetermined.

The TCR originated in an adult with an advanced solid tumor such as melanoma, head and neck, liver or kidney cancer. Sequenced material: CD4+ or CD8+ T cells sorted from blood, taken in a trial of the OX40 agonist ivuxolimab.

CDR3 loop: CASSLDGSATEAFF. CDR3 DNA sequence: TGTGCCAGCAGCTTAGATGGTTCGGCCACTGAAGCTTTCTTT. J is TRBJ1-1 and V is TRBV7-2; D unclear. The V end was cut by 1 base, the J end by 4 bases, with 10 bases between. This CDR3 is built from 14 residues. Germline V CDR1 and CDR2: SGHTA, FQGNSA.